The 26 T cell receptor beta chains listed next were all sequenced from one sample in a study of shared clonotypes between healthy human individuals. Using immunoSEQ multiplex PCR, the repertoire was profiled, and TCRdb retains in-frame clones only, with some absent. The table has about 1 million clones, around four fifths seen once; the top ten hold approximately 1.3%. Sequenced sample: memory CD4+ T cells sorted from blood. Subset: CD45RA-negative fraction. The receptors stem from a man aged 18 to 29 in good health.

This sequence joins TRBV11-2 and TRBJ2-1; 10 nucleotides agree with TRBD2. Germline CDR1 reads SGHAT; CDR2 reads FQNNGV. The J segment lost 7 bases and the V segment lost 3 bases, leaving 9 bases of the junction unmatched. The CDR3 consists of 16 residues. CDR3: CASSLASSGSWNEQFF. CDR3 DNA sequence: TGTGCCAGCAGCTTGGCCTCTAGCGGGAGCTGGAATGAGCAGTTCTTC.

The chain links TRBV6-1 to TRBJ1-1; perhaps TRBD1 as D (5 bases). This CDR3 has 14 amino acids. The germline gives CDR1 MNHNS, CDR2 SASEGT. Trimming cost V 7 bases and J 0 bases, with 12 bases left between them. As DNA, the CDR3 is TGTGCCAGCACCCAGGGATCCATGAACACTGAAGCTTTCTTT. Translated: CASTQGSMNTEAFF.

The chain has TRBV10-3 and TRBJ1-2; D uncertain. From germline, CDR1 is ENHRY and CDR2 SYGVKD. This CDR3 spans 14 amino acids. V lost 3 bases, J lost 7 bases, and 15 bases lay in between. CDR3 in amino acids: CAISDDRFSGGYTF. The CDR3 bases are TGTGCCATCAGTGATGACCGATTTAGTGGTGGCTACACCTTC.

CDR3 sequence reads: CASSLGGNKPYEQYF. The CDR3 DNA reads as TGTGCCAGCAGCTTAGGAGGTAATAAACCCTACGAGCAGTACTTC. The rearrangement uses TRBV11-2 and TRBJ2-7; D is unclear. Trimming stripped 1 base from V and 2 bases from J, with 12 bases between. CDR1 is SGHAT and CDR2 is FQNNGV in the germline V gene. This CDR3 region has 15 residues.

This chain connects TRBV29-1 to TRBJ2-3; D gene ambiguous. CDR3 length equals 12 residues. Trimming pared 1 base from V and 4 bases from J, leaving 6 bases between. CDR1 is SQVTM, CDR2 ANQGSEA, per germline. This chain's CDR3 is CSVEVIPDTQYF. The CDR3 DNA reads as TGCAGCGTTGAAGTCATCCCAGATACGCAGTATTTT.

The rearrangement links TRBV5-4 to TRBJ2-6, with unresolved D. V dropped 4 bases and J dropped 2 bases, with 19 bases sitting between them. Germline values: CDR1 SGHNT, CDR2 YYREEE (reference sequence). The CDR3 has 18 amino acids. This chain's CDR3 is CASSPPGGAKAGANVLTF. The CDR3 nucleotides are TGTGCCAGCAGCCCGCCGGGCGGTGCCAAGGCTGGGGCCAACGTCCTGACTTTC.

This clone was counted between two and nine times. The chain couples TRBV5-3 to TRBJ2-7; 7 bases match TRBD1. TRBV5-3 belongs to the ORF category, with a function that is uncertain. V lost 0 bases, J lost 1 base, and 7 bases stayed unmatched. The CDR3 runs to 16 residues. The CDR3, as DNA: TGTGCCAGAAGCTTGGAGACCGGGACAGAGTCCTACGAGCAGTACTTC. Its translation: CARSLETGTESYEQYF.

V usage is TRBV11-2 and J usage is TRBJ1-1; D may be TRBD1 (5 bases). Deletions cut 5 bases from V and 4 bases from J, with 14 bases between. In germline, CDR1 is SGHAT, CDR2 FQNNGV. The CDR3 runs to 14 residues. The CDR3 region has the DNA TGTGCCAGCAGCCTAAGGGAGGGGCTCACTGAAGCTTTCTTT. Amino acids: CASSLREGLTEAFF.

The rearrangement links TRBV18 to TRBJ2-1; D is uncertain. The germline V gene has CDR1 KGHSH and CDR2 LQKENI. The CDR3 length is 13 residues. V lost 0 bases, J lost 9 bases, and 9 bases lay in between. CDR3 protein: CASSPPPNSEQFF. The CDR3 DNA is TGTGCCAGCTCACCACCGCCGAATAGTGAGCAGTTCTTC.

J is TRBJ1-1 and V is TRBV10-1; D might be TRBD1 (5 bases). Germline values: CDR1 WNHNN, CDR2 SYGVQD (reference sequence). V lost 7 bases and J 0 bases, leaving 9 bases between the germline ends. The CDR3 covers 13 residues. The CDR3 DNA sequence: TGCGCCAGCACATTGGACATGAACACTGAAGCTTTCTTT. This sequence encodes CASTLDMNTEAFF.

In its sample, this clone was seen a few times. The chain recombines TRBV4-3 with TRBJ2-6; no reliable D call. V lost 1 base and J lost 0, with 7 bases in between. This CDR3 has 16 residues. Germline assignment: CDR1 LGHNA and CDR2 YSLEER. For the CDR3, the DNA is TGCGCCAGCAGCCAAGGGGTGAGCTCTGGGGCCAACGTCCTGACTTTC. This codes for CASSQGVSSGANVLTF.

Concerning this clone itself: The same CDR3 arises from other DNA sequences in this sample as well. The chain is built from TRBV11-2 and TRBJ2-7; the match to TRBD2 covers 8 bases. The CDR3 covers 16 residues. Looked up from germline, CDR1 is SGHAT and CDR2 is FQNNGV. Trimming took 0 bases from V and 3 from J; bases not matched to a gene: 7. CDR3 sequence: CASSLDPSGSLYEQYF. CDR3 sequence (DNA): TGTGCCAGCAGCTTAGATCCCAGCGGGAGTCTCTACGAGCAGTACTTC. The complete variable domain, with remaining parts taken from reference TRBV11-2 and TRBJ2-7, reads EAGVAQSPRYKIIEKRQSVAFWCNPISGHATLYWYQQILGQGPKLLIQFQNNGVVDDSQLPKDRFSAERLKGVDSTLKIQPAKLEDSAVYLCASSLDPSGSLYEQYFGPGTRLTVT.

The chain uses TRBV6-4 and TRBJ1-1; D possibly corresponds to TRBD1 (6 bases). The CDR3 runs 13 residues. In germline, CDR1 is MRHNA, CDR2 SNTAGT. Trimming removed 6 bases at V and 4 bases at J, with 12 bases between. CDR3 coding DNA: TGTGCCAGCAGCCTACAGGGTAGCACTGAAGCTTTCTTT. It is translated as CASSLQGSTEAFF.

The CDR3 DNA is TGTGCCAGCTCACCCATAAACAATGAGCAGTTCTTC. It yields the protein CASSPINNEQFF. The chain combines TRBV18 with TRBJ2-1, with unresolved D. V lost 3 bases and J lost 5, with 5 bases in between. Germline CDR1 KGHSH, CDR2 LQKENI. This CDR3 contains 12 residues.

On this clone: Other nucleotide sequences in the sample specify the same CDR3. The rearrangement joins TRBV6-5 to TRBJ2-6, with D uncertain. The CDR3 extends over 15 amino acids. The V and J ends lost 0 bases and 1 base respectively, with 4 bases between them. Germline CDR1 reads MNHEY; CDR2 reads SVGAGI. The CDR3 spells CASSYSPSGANVLTF. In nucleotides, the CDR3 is TGTGCCAGCAGTTACTCCCCTTCTGGGGCCAACGTCCTGACTTTC.

The CDR3 DNA is TGCGCCAGCCCAGAGCCGGGCACCGAACAGGGAGCTTTCTTT. Its protein is CASPEPGTEQGAFF. V gene TRBV5-1 combines with J gene TRBJ1-1; a weak D match, TRBD1 (6 bases). Germline loops: CDR1 SGHRS, CDR2 YFSETQ. This CDR3 contains 14 residues. The ends were cut back, 7 bases at V and 10 bases at J, with 23 bases in the middle.

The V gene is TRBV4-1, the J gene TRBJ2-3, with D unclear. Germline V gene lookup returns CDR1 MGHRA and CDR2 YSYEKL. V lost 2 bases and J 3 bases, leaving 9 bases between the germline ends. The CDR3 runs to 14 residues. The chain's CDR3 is CASSQFLLTDTQYF. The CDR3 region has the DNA TGCGCCAGCAGCCAATTCTTATTAACAGATACGCAGTATTTT.

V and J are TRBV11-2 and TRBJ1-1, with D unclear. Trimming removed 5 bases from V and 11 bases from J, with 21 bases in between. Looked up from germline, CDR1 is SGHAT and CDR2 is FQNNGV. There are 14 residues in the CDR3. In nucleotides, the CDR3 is TGTGCCAGCAGCACCCCCCTCGCAGTAGGACGCGCTTTCTTT. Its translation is CASSTPLAVGRAFF.

The CDR3 nucleotides are TGTGCCAGCTCACGTATACGGGACAGACAAGAGACCCAGTACTTC. It specifies CASSRIRDRQETQYF. V gene TRBV18 combines with J gene TRBJ2-5, with 7 bases lining up with TRBD1. This CDR3 contains 15 residues. J gave up 2 bases and V 4 bases, and 7 bases lay outside the gene matches. Germline CDR1 and CDR2: KGHSH and LQKENI. The full variable domain, rest sourced from reference TRBV18 and TRBJ2-5, is NAGVMQNPRHLVRRRGQEARLRCSPMKGHSHVYWYRQLPEEGLKFMVYLQKENIIDESGMPKERFSAEFPKEGPSILRIQQVVRGDSAAYFCASSRIRDRQETQYFGPGTRLLVL.

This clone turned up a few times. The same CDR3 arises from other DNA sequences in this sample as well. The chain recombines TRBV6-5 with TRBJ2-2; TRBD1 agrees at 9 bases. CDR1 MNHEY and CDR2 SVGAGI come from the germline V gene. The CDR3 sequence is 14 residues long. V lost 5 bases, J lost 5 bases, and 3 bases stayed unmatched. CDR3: CASSRDRDTGELFF. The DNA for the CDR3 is TGTGCCAGCAGTAGGGACAGGGATACCGGGGAGCTGTTTTTT.

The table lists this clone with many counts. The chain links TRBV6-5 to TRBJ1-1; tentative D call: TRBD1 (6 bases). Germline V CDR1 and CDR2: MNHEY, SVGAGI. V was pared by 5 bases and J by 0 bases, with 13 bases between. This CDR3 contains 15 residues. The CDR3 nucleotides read TGTGCCAGCAGTCTAAACAGGGATATGAACACTGAAGCTTTCTTT. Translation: CASSLNRDMNTEAFF.

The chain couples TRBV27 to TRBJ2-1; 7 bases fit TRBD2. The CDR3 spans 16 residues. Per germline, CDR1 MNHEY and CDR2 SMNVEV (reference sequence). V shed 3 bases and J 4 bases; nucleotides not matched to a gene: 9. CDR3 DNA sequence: TGTGCCAGCAGTTTCGAGGGAGGGCCTCTGTACAATGAGCAGTTCTTC. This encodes CASSFEGGPLYNEQFF.

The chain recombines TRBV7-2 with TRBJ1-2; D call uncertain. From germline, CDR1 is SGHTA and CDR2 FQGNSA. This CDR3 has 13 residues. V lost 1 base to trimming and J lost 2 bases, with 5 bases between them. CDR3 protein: CASSLVGNYGYTF. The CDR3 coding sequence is TGTGCCAGCAGCTTAGTAGGGAACTATGGCTACACCTTC.

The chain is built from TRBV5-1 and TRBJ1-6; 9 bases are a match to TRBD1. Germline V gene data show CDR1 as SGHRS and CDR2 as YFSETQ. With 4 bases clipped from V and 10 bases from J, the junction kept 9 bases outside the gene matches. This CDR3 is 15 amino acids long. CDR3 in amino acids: CASSPMDRGYSPLHF. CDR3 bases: TGCGCCAGCAGCCCCATGGACAGGGGATACTCACCCCTCCACTTT. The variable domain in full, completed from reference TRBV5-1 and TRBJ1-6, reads KAGVTQTPRYLIKTRGQQVTLSCSPISGHRSVSWYQQTPGQGLQFLFEYFSETQRNKGNFPGRFSGRQFSNSRSEMNVSTLELGDSALYLCASSPMDRGYSPLHFGNGTRLTVT.

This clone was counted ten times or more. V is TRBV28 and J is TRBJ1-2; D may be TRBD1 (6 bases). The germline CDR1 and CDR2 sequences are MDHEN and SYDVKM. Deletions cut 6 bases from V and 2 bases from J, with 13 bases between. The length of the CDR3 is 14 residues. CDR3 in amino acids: CASRAQGQNYGYTF. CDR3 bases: TGTGCCAGCAGGGCACAGGGACAAAACTATGGCTACACCTTC.

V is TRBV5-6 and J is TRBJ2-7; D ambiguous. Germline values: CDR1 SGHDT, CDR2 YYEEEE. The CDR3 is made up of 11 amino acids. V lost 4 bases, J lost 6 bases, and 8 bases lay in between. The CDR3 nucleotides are TGTGCCAGCAGCGCTACTTTCGAGCAGTACTTC. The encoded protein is CASSATFEQYF.